Listed below are T cell receptor beta chains from one sample, sequenced in a study of cytomegalovirus exposure and HLA in healthy donors. Profiling relied on immunoSEQ multiplex PCR, and the TCRdb table lists in-frame clones only, not all of them. The table lists under 150,000 clones, approximately 80% of them singletons. Sequenced sample: PBMCs. Receptor source: a man in his fifties or sixties in good health and CMV-seronegative. The CDR3 runs from the conserved cysteine through the conserved F or W. The order of the fields is CDR3 DNA, CDR3 protein, J gene, clone size, D gene, V gene, CDR3 length. The D gene is left open where the match is weak. For some rows the clone size is stated as once, few or many, or as a class when expanded; others skip it.

TGTGCCAGCGCGGTGGGAGAGACCCAGTACTTC	CASAVGETQYF	TRBJ2-5	NA	NA	TRBV6-6	11
TGTGCCAGCAGTGGGCTAGTGGTGTGGGAGGAGACCCAGTACTTC	CASSGLVVWEETQYF	TRBJ2-5	NA	NA	TRBV6-1	15
TGTGCCAGCAGCAGGGGGACGAATACTGGCGAGCAGTACTTC	CASSRGTNTGEQYF	TRBJ2-7	NA	NA	TRBV7-3	14
TGTGCCAGCGGTTTAGCGGGGCCGGGTAGGGATACGCAGTATTTT	CASGLAGPGRDTQYF	TRBJ2-3	NA	TRBD2	TRBV6-5	15
TGTGCCAGCAGTTCCACCGGACAGGGGAAATATGGCTACACCTTC	CASSSTGQGKYGYTF	TRBJ1-2	NA	TRBD1	TRBV6-5	15
TGTGCCAGCAGTTTACAGGCCCCAGACTCCTACGAGCAGTACTTC	CASSLQAPDSYEQYF	TRBJ2-7	NA	NA	TRBV27	15
TGCGCCAGCAGACTCCAGGGAAACACTGAAGCTTTCTTT	CASRLQGNTEAFF	TRBJ1-1	NA	NA	TRBV10-2	13
TGTGCCAGCAGCCAAGAGGGGGCCGGCTCACCCCTCCACTTT	CASSQEGAGSPLHF	TRBJ1-6	NA	NA	TRBV4-2	14
TGTGCCAGCAGCTTATTGTGGGGTCAGGGGAGATCTTTCTTT	CASSLLWGQGRSFF	TRBJ1-1	NA	NA	TRBV5-5	14
TGTGCCAGCAGCTTGGATAGGGGTTTGTATGGCTACACCTTC	CASSLDRGLYGYTF	TRBJ1-2	NA	NA	TRBV5-6	14
TGTGCCAGCAGTGAGACTTACGAGCAGTACTTC	CASSETYEQYF	TRBJ2-7	once	NA	TRBV2	11
TGTGCCAGTACCCCCTCGTGGGGGGGTCTTGGCTACACCTTC	CASTPSWGGLGYTF	TRBJ1-2	NA	NA	TRBV19	14
TGCAGCGTTGAATCAGCTAACTATGGCTACACCTTC	CSVESANYGYTF	TRBJ1-2	NA	NA	TRBV29-1	12
TGTGCCAGCAGCCCAGGGAGCAATCAGCCCCAGCATTTT	CASSPGSNQPQHF	TRBJ1-5	few	NA	TRBV7-9	13
TGTGCCAGCTCACCACAGGGGGTGGGTCAGCCCCAGCATTTT	CASSPQGVGQPQHF	TRBJ1-5	NA	NA	TRBV18	14
TGCGCCAGCAACCGACAGGGGGCGGGAGAAAAACTGTTTTTT	CASNRQGAGEKLFF	TRBJ1-4	NA	TRBD1	TRBV4-1	14
TGCGCCAGCAGCTTGGGTAATAGCAATCAGCCCCAGCATTTT	CASSLGNSNQPQHF	TRBJ1-5	NA	NA	TRBV5-1	14
TGCGCCAGCAGGGGCGGTCTTGGGGGGTGGGACACTGAAGCTTTCTTT	CASRGGLGGWDTEAFF	TRBJ1-1	few	NA	TRBV10-2	16
TGTGCCAGCAGTCCCCGGAAACAGGGCCTCACTGAAGCTTTCTTT	CASSPRKQGLTEAFF	TRBJ1-1	NA	NA	TRBV2	15
TGTGCCAGCAGCGTAGGGGCTAGCGGGGGGATGATCACAGATACGCAGTATTTT	CASSVGASGGMITDTQYF	TRBJ2-3	few	TRBD2	TRBV9	18
TGTGCCTGGAGTGTACCGGACATATCCTACGAGCAGTACTTC	CAWSVPDISYEQYF	TRBJ2-7	NA	NA	TRBV30	14
TGCGCCAGCAGTGGCGGACAGGGGGCGCCGAATGAGCAGTTCTTC	CASSGGQGAPNEQFF	TRBJ2-1	once	TRBD1	TRBV4-1	15
TGCAGCGTTGAAGATTCAGGGTACCAAGAGACCCAGTACTTC	CSVEDSGYQETQYF	TRBJ2-5	few	NA	TRBV29-1	14
TGTGCCAGCAGTGAAGCGAGTACAGGGATGGGGGACTATGGCTACACCTTC	CASSEASTGMGDYGYTF	TRBJ1-2	NA	NA	TRBV6-1	17
TGTGCCAGCAGTACAGACAGTGCACGTATGAACACTGAAGCTTTCTTT	CASSTDSARMNTEAFF	TRBJ1-1	NA	NA	TRBV2	16
TGCAGCGTCAAGGGGGGGCAGGGGGCAAAAAATGAAAAACTGTTTTTT	CSVKGGQGAKNEKLFF	TRBJ1-4	NA	TRBD1	TRBV29-1	16
TGTGCCAGCAGTGAAAGTAGCCATAAGAACACTGAAGCTTTCTTT	CASSESSHKNTEAFF	TRBJ1-1	NA	NA	TRBV2	15
TGCGCCAGCAGCCATCGTACAGGGGGTGAAAAACTGTTTTTT	CASSHRTGGEKLFF	TRBJ1-4	NA	TRBD1	TRBV4-1	14
TGTGCCAGCAGGGCCCCGGAGCAGGGCCCCTACGAGCAGTACTTC	CASRAPEQGPYEQYF	TRBJ2-7	NA	NA	TRBV2	15
TGCGCCAGCAGCCCGCCCGGGGTCATGAACACTGAAGCTTTCTTT	CASSPPGVMNTEAFF	TRBJ1-1	once	NA	TRBV5-1	15
TGTGCCAGCAGCCCCACGGGAGGCGGGCCCTACAATGAGCAGTTCTTC	CASSPTGGGPYNEQFF	TRBJ2-1	NA	TRBD2	TRBV7-3	16
TGTGCCAGCAGTCATGGGACAGGGGAAGCTTTCTTT	CASSHGTGEAFF	TRBJ1-1	NA	TRBD1	TRBV6-5	12
TGCGCCAGCAGCCGGACTCTGGGGTCTGTCGCTTTCTTT	CASSRTLGSVAFF	TRBJ1-1	few	NA	TRBV4-3	13
TGTGCCAGCAGCCCAGGGTCAGGAGCTTTCTTT	CASSPGSGAFF	TRBJ1-1	NA	NA	TRBV11-2	11
TGTGCCATCAGTGAGTCCGGCAGGGAGGACACTGAAGCTTTCTTT	CAISESGREDTEAFF	TRBJ1-1	NA	NA	TRBV10-3	15
TGTGCCAGCAGTCGACAGGGCCTCTACGAGCAGTACTTC	CASSRQGLYEQYF	TRBJ2-7	NA	TRBD1	TRBV7-9	13
TGTGCCAGCAGCTTGGCACAGGAGCACACTGAAGCTTTCTTT	CASSLAQEHTEAFF	TRBJ1-1	NA	NA	TRBV5-8	14
TGTGCCAGCAGCTATCTCCGGGAGGGCAGCAATCAGCCCCAGCATTTT	CASSYLREGSNQPQHF	TRBJ1-5	NA	NA	TRBV11-3	16
TGTGCCAGCAGCTCCCTCCGGGACAGGGCCCGATATAACTATGGCTACACCTTC	CASSSLRDRARYNYGYTF	TRBJ1-2	NA	TRBD1	TRBV11-2	18
TGTGCCAGCAGTTCCCCCCGCCTTGCGGGGAACTATGGCTACACCTTC	CASSSPRLAGNYGYTF	TRBJ1-2	few	NA	TRBV6-5	16
TGCGCCAGCAGCTACTCGCGAAGTCGGGATTCACCCCTCCACTTT	CASSYSRSRDSPLHF	TRBJ1-6	NA	NA	TRBV5-1	15
TGTGCCAGCAGCCCCGGGGGGACGGGGGCAGAGACCCAGTACTTC	CASSPGGTGAETQYF	TRBJ2-5	NA	NA	TRBV6-5	15
TGTGCCAGCAGCCCTATATGGGGCCCTAACACTGAAGCTTTCTTT	CASSPIWGPNTEAFF	TRBJ1-1	NA	NA	TRBV9	15
TGCGCCAGCAGCCAAGATAGTAGAGGAATCGGGGAGCTGTTTTTT	CASSQDSRGIGELFF	TRBJ2-2	NA	NA	TRBV4-1	15
TGTGCCAGCAGTTTAACTCATCAGCCCCAGCATTTT	CASSLTHQPQHF	TRBJ1-5	NA	NA	TRBV28	12
TGTGCCAGCACCCAGGAGGGCGGGCAGGCAGGAGAAAAACTGTTTTTT	CASTQEGGQAGEKLFF	TRBJ1-4	NA	NA	TRBV2	16
TGTGCCAGCAGCTTAATAGGGAGGGAGTACAATGAGCAGTTCTTC	CASSLIGREYNEQFF	TRBJ2-1	few	TRBD2	TRBV7-3	15
TGTGCCAGCAGCTCCAGGGGCCTCGGTACTGAAGCTTTCTTT	CASSSRGLGTEAFF	TRBJ1-1	NA	NA	TRBV7-9	14
TGTGCCAGCAGCCTACCGGGCACTGAAGCTTTCTTT	CASSLPGTEAFF	TRBJ1-1	NA	NA	TRBV7-9	12
TGTGCCTGGAGTGATAGCAGGGTCGAGCAGTACTTC	CAWSDSRVEQYF	TRBJ2-7	NA	NA	TRBV30	12
TGCGCCAGCAGTACTAGCGGGCATGAGCAGTTCTTC	CASSTSGHEQFF	TRBJ2-1	NA	TRBD2	TRBV10-2	12
TGTGCCAGCATATTTTCGGGGGGAATCACTGAAGCTTTCTTT	CASIFSGGITEAFF	TRBJ1-1	NA	NA	TRBV2	14
TGTGCCAGCAACCGGGACAGGGGATATGAAGCTTTCTTT	CASNRDRGYEAFF	TRBJ1-1	NA	TRBD1	TRBV6-1	13
TGTGCCAGCAGCAAAGCTGACAGGGTTAGGTCTGGGGCTTTCTTT	CASSKADRVRSGAFF	TRBJ1-1	NA	NA	TRBV21-1	15
TGTGCCAGCAGTTACTCGGCGGTCACAGATACGCAGTATTTT	CASSYSAVTDTQYF	TRBJ2-3	NA	NA	TRBV6-5	14
TGCGCCAGCAGCCGCGTGGGGGGGGCCTCGACAGATACGCAGTATTTT	CASSRVGGASTDTQYF	TRBJ2-3	NA	NA	TRBV5-1	16
TGTGCCTGGAGCACGGTCGCGCGGGGGGGCCCGGAGACCCAGTACTTC	CAWSTVARGGPETQYF	TRBJ2-5	NA	TRBD2	TRBV30	16
TGTGCCAGCAGCGTTAATCCCACTAGAGAGACCCAGTACTTC	CASSVNPTRETQYF	TRBJ2-5	NA	NA	TRBV9	14
TGTGCCAGCAGTTCCCCCTCTCCCGGGGAGCTGTTTTTT	CASSSPSPGELFF	TRBJ2-2	NA	NA	TRBV6-5	13